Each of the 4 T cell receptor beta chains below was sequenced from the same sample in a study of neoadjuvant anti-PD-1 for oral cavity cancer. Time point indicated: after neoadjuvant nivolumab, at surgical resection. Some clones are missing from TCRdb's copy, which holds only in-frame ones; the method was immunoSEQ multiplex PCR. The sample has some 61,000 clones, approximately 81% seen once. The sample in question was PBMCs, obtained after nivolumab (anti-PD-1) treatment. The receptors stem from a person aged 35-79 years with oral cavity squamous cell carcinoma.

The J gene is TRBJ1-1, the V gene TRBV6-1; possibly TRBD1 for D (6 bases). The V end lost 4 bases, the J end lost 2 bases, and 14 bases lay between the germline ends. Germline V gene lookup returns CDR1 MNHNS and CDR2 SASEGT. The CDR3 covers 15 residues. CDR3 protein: CASSGGTQHNTEAFF. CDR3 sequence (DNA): TGTGCCAGCAGTGGCGGGACACAACACAACACTGAAGCTTTCTTT.

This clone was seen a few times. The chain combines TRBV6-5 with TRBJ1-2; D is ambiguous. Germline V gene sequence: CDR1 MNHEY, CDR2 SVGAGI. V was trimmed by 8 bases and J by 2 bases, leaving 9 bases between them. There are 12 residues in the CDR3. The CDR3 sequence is CASRTVNYGYTF. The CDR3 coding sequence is TGTGCCAGCCGCACAGTAAACTATGGCTACACCTTC.

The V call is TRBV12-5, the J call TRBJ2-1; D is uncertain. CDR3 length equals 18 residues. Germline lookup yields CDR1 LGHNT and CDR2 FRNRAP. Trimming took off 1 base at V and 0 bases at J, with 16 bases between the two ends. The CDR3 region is CASGLGPLPPSSYNEQFF. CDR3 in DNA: TGTGCTAGTGGTTTGGGCCCTCTACCTCCAAGCTCCTACAATGAGCAGTTCTTC.

This chain's CDR3 is CASSQGVREYEQYF. DNA for the CDR3: TGCGCCAGCAGCCAAGGTGTCAGGGAATACGAGCAGTACTTC. The J gene is TRBJ2-7, the V gene TRBV4-1, with a weak D call TRBD1 (5 bases). The germline V gene encodes CDR1 MGHRA and CDR2 YSYEKL. The CDR3 consists of 14 residues. V was shortened by 1 base and J by 4 bases, with 11 bases between the two germline ends.